This T cell receptor beta chain was found in a study of T cell responses to AZD1222 COVID-19 vaccine. Study summary: Second-dose intervals near 4 or 12 weeks were combined.

Repertoires were generated with immunoSEQ multiplex PCR, while TCRdb's copy carries only in-frame clones and drops some. Of approximately 110,000 clones listed, about 87% were seen once; the top ten hold 3.5% to 4.5%. The CDR3 covers 17 residues. V lost 0 bases, J lost 1 base, and 12 bases lay in between. In germline, CDR1 is LGHNA, CDR2 YSLEER. Study results and limitations: Only six or seven AZD1222 recipients tested seropositive at baseline.

About this clone itself: The antigen remains unidentified.

The source was peripheral blood, collected on day 0 of AZD1222 vaccination. This sequence joins TRBV4-3 and TRBJ2-2; the D gene is possibly TRBD2 (5 bases). The receptor comes from an adult in good health. The CDR3 loop reads CASSQDPREGNTGELFF. DNA of the CDR3: TGCGCCAGCAGCCAAGACCCTCGCGAGGGGAACACCGGGGAGCTGTTTTTT.